This T cell receptor (beta chain) was retrieved from a study of blood T cell repertoires in COVID-19. The overall study: The United States, Italy and Spain supplied acute and convalescent COVID-19 samples. From T cells, B-cell-depleted T cells, or PBMCs came the material, which was cDNA or gDNA.

As originally analysed: Estimated nucleated cell counts came from reference gene primer amplification. Profiling relied on immunoSEQ multiplex PCR, and the TCRdb table lists in-frame clones only, not all of them. That table is the source of V, J and clone size, and D and trimming were worked out from the DNA. The sample yields tens of thousands of clones, around 87% seen once. From germline, CDR1 is SGHTA and CDR2 FQGNSA. Deletions cut 2 bases from V and 2 bases from J, with 12 bases between. The CDR3 is 15 amino acids. The sequencing input was peripheral blood. This sequence was found in a man aged 45-60 years with active COVID-19. This chain links TRBV7-2 with TRBJ1-2; D is uncertain. The DNA of the CDR3 is TGTGCCAGCAGCTTAACAAGAATTTCCAACTATGGCTACACCTTC. Translation gives CASSLTRISNYGYTF.